Described below is a single T cell receptor beta chain sequence and its context. This clone was recorded only once. There is no known antigen for this receptor. Base qualities are not recorded, but no much larger clone differs from it by a single base. These data are taken from a study of control samples from healthy donors and cancer patients (dated by TCRdb to 2019 to 2021). To prepare the library, the immunoSEQ multiplex PCR assay was applied. The source is immuneACCESS, and TCRdb retained only in-frame sequences with V and J called. Part of the clones is not carried over; for the studies checked, unresolved V genes explain less than half of this, and the remainder is unexplained. The sample includes some 66,000 clones, with 65% to 90% observed a single time. The ten largest clones add up to 4.5% to 7% of the sample. Spanning cysteine to phenylalanine, the CDR3 consists of 13 amino acids. Only the CDR3 part of the read is kept: 39 bases, read in frame from the first base. The germline V gene (reference sequence) sets CDR1 to LGHDT and CDR2 to YNNKEL. Cut back by 1 base and 8 bases, the V and J ends lie 11 bases apart.

The rearrangement joined TRBV3-1 (or the pseudogene TRBV3-2) to TRBJ1-2; no D gene can be assigned with confidence. Material for sequencing was blood. This clonotype was obtained from a man aged 35 to 55 in good health. The CDR3 region reads CASSQVTELGYTF. The nucleotides are TGTGCCAGCAGCCAAGTTACCGAGCTCGGCTACACCTTC.